Listed here are 9 T cell receptor beta chains from one sample, sequenced in a study of shared clonotypes between healthy human individuals. Profiled with immunoSEQ multiplex PCR; TCRdb holds only in-frame clones, not every one. This repertoire shows approximately 1,500,000 clones, around 95% found once; its top ten account for 0.95% to 1.5%. The sequenced material came from naive CD4+ T cells sorted from blood. Indicated subset: CD45RA+ positively selected. Receptors were obtained from a man aged 25-45 years in good health.

The V gene is TRBV7-3, the J gene TRBJ2-6; no reliable D call. Looked up from germline, CDR1 is SGHTA and CDR2 is FQGTGA. CDR3 length: 14 residues. V lost 0 bases to trimming and J lost 3 bases, with 3 bases between them. CDR3 DNA sequence: TGTGCCAGCAGCTTAACAATTGGGGCCAACGTCCTGACTTTC. The encoded protein is CASSLTIGANVLTF.

On this clone itself: Within the sample, other DNA sequences also encode this same CDR3. V usage is TRBV28 and J usage is TRBJ1-2; perhaps TRBD1 as D (5 bases). The V gene's germline CDR1 is MDHEN and CDR2 SYDVKM. V was cut by 3 bases and J by 3 bases, with 5 bases left in between. The CDR3 loop spans 12 amino acids. In DNA, the CDR3 is TGTGCCAGCAGTTTCAGGGACTATGGCTACACCTTC. This sequence encodes CASSFRDYGYTF.

V and J are TRBV6-1 and TRBJ1-5; no clear D gene. Per the germline V gene, CDR1 is MNHNS and CDR2 is SASEGT. CDR3 length equals 16 residues. V lost 4 bases and J lost 1, with 14 bases in between. CDR3 DNA: TGTGCCAGCAGTGGCCTATCGGGGATAAGCAATCAGCCCCAGCATTTT. This translates into CASSGLSGISNQPQHF.

The chain recombines TRBV18 with TRBJ2-2; a possible D gene is TRBD2 (5 bases). The V end lost 2 bases, the J end lost 0 bases, and 16 bases lay between the germline ends. This CDR3 is built from 18 residues. Germline V CDR1 and CDR2: KGHSH, LQKENI. The CDR3 coding sequence is TGTGCCAGCTCACCAGGACTGGACCGGTTCGCGAACACCGGGGAGCTGTTTTTT. Translation: CASSPGLDRFANTGELFF.

This rearrangement joins TRBV19 to TRBJ2-7; TRBD1 aligns across 9 bases. Germline trimming cut 2 bases from V and 1 base from J; bases unmatched to any gene: 9. Looked up from germline, CDR1 is LNHDA and CDR2 is SQIVND (reference sequence). The CDR3 has 17 residues. The CDR3 DNA sequence: TGTGCCAGTAGTATACAGGGTCGGGGACAGGGTTCCTACGAGCAGTACTTC. This translates into CASSIQGRGQGSYEQYF.

This sequence joins TRBV27 and TRBJ1-5; 8 nucleotides align to TRBD1. CDR3 length equals 16 residues. The J segment lost 6 bases and the V segment lost 7 bases, leaving 14 bases of the junction unmatched. The V gene's germline CDR1 is MNHEY and CDR2 SMNVEV (reference sequence). The CDR3 DNA follows: TGTGCCAGCACCCCATGGGGAGGACAGGGTGTTCAGCCCCAGCATTTT. It translates to CASTPWGGQGVQPQHF.

In this sample, this clone turned up a few times. Written as DNA, the CDR3 is TGTGCCAGCAGTTACTTCGGGGGGGGTAACAATGAGCAGTTCTTC. It is translated as CASSYFGGGNNEQFF. The V gene is TRBV6-6, the J gene TRBJ2-1; TRBD2 aligns across 8 bases. With V trimmed by 1 base and J by 5 bases, 4 bases remained unmatched. The CDR3 is 15 amino acids. Looked up from germline, CDR1 is MNHNY and CDR2 is SVGAGI (reference sequence).

In the case of this clone: Other DNA sequences from this sample encode an identical CDR3 as well. This chain joins TRBV9 and TRBJ2-7; D may be TRBD1 (5 bases). Germline CDR1 and CDR2: SGDLS and YYNGEE. The CDR3 has 14 residues. Trimming stripped 0 bases from V and 3 bases from J, with 10 bases between. The CDR3 spells CASSVDQGNYEQYF. The CDR3 DNA is TGTGCCAGCAGCGTAGACCAGGGAAACTACGAGCAGTACTTC.

The chain has TRBV2 and TRBJ2-1, with no clear D. Trimming removed 8 bases from V and 11 bases from J, with 16 bases in between. Germline loops: CDR1 SNHLY, CDR2 FYNNEI. This CDR3 spans 12 amino acids. CDR3 sequence reads: CASSASKEKQFF. CDR3 nucleotide sequence: TGTGCCAGCTCGGCCAGTAAGGAAAAGCAGTTCTTC.